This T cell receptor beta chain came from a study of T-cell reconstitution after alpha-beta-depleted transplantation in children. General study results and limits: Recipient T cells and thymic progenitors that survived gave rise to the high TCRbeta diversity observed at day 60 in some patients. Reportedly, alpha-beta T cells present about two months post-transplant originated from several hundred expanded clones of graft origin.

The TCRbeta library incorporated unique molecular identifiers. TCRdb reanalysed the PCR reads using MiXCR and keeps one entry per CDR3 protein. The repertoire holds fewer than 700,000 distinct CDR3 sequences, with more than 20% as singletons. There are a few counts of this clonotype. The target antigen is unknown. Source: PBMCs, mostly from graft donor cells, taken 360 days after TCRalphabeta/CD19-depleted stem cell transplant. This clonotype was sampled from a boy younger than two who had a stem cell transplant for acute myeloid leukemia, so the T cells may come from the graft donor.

The CDR3 sequence is CASSPGLAGARTDTQYF. Here the CDR3 DNA reads TGTGCCAGCAGCCCGGGACTAGCGGGGGCACGCACAGATACGCAGTATTTT. This sequence joins TRBV6-1 and TRBJ2-3, with 14 bases fitting TRBD2. Germline CDR1 is MNHNS and CDR2 is SASEGT. This CDR3 is 17 amino acids long. V lost 6 bases and J lost 1; bases outside the gene matches: 6.